Included here is one T cell receptor beta chain sequence, with context. The target antigen is unknown. The ends were cut back, 3 bases at V and 0 bases at J, with 15 bases in the middle. This CDR3 contains 18 residues. Germline V gives CDR1 KGHSH, CDR2 LQKENI. The data were obtained in a study of cytomegalovirus exposure and HLA in healthy donors. Study findings and constraints: In a later analysis, specific HLA alleles were associated with around 17,000 TCR beta sequences at a 0.05 false discovery rate.

PCR primers comprised 60 Vbeta and 13 Jbeta primers. Generated by immunoSEQ multiplex PCR, the TCRdb table keeps only in-frame clones and is missing some. This sample carries around 170,000 clones, more than 70% of them seen once, and the ten largest clones take more than 1.3%. Input material: PBMCs. The sequence derives from a girl between 5 and 17 years old in good health and CMV-seronegative. This chain uses TRBV18 with TRBJ2-6; D possibly corresponds to TRBD1 (5 bases). Here the CDR3 reads CASSPLPGRSSGANVLTF. Here the CDR3 DNA reads TGTGCCAGCTCACCCCTTCCAGGGCGATCCTCTGGGGCCAACGTCCTGACTTTC.